The rows below give T cell receptor beta chains drawn from one sample of a study of blood T cell repertoires in COVID-19. Clones were sequenced by immunoSEQ multiplex PCR, and TCRdb holds only the in-frame ones, with some missing. The top ten clones hold around 8.4% of a sample with fewer than 250,000 clones, roughly nine tenths of them seen once. What was sequenced was PBMCs or T cells enriched from blood (not recorded which). The receptors come from a woman younger than 30 who had recovered from COVID-19. The CDR3 runs from the conserved cysteine through the conserved F or W. A D gene is named only where the DNA matches it firmly. Size is stated for part of the rows, as once, few or many counts, or as a class when the clone is expanded.

clone size: .
J gene: TRBJ2-6
V gene: TRBV28
D gene: .
CDR3 protein: CASSAHGLTSSGANVLTF
CDR3 DNA: TGTGCCAGCAGTGCCCACGGACTGACGAGCTCTGGGGCCAACGTCCTGACTTTC

clone size: .
J gene: TRBJ1-6
V gene: TRBV9
D gene: .
CDR3 protein: CASSVADIRGSPLHF
CDR3 DNA: TGTGCCAGCAGCGTAGCCGATATAAGGGGATCACCCCTCCACTTT

clone size: .
J gene: TRBJ1-2
V gene: TRBV28
D gene: .
CDR3 protein: CASIPTGRLVGYTF
CDR3 DNA: TGTGCCAGCATCCCGACAGGTCGTCTGGTTGGCTACACCTTC

clone size: .
J gene: TRBJ1-1
V gene: TRBV5-6
D gene: .
CDR3 protein: CASSPQAFMNTEAFF
CDR3 DNA: TGTGCCAGCAGCCCCCAGGCGTTCATGAACACTGAAGCTTTCTTT

clone size: few
J gene: TRBJ1-2
V gene: TRBV6-5
D gene: .
CDR3 protein: CASRLDFGDYGYTF
CDR3 DNA: TGTGCCAGCAGGCTGGACTTTGGGGACTATGGCTACACCTTC

clone size: .
J gene: TRBJ1-1
V gene: TRBV28
D gene: .
CDR3 protein: CASRTETGREIFEAFF
CDR3 DNA: TGTGCCAGCAGGACCGAAACAGGGAGGGAGATATTTGAAGCTTTCTTT

clone size: few
J gene: TRBJ2-1
V gene: TRBV4-1
D gene: .
CDR3 protein: CASSQDSATQFF
CDR3 DNA: TGCGCCAGCAGCCAAGATAGTGCAACGCAGTTCTTC

clone size: few
J gene: TRBJ2-5
V gene: TRBV10-2
D gene: .
CDR3 protein: CASSDLGTQYF
CDR3 DNA: TGCGCCAGCAGTGACCTCGGGACCCAGTACTTC

clone size: .
J gene: TRBJ1-4
V gene: TRBV27
D gene: TRBD1
CDR3 protein: CASRPTGTGIEKLFF
CDR3 DNA: TGTGCCAGCAGGCCGACCGGGACAGGGATTGAAAAACTGTTTTTT

clone size: .
J gene: TRBJ2-1
V gene: TRBV2
D gene: TRBD2
CDR3 protein: CASSGSSGAYNEQFF
CDR3 DNA: TGTGCCAGCAGTGGCTCTAGCGGGGCCTACAATGAGCAGTTCTTC

clone size: .
J gene: TRBJ1-5
V gene: TRBV15
D gene: .
CDR3 protein: CATSTTGNHQPQHF
CDR3 DNA: TGTGCCACCAGCACTACAGGTAACCATCAGCCCCAGCATTTT

clone size: few
J gene: TRBJ1-4
V gene: TRBV19
D gene: .
CDR3 protein: CASRPAGEVYEKLFF
CDR3 DNA: TGTGCCAGTAGGCCGGCGGGGGAAGTTTATGAAAAACTGTTTTTT

clone size: once
J gene: TRBJ2-3
V gene: TRBV11-3
D gene: TRBD2
CDR3 protein: CASSLGLGTDTQYF
CDR3 DNA: TGTGCCAGCAGCCTGGGACTAGGCACAGATACGCAGTATTTT

clone size: once
J gene: TRBJ1-4
V gene: TRBV11-3
D gene: .
CDR3 protein: CASSNRVGEKLFF
CDR3 DNA: TGTGCCAGCAGCAACAGGGTGGGAGAAAAACTGTTTTTT

clone size: .
J gene: TRBJ2-7
V gene: TRBV3-1/TRBV3-2
D gene: .
CDR3 protein: CASSREYSYEQYF
CDR3 DNA: TGTGCCAGCAGCAGGGAGTACTCCTACGAGCAGTACTTC

clone size: .
J gene: TRBJ1-4
V gene: TRBV9
D gene: TRBD1
CDR3 protein: CASSSGQGNEKLFF
CDR3 DNA: TGTGCCAGCAGCTCGGGACAGGGAAACGAAAAACTGTTTTTT

clone size: .
J gene: TRBJ1-2
V gene: TRBV11-2
D gene: .
CDR3 protein: CASSLDVSGSQGGYTF
CDR3 DNA: TGTGCCAGCAGCTTAGACGTGTCTGGTAGTCAGGGGGGCTACACCTTC

clone size: .
J gene: TRBJ1-1
V gene: TRBV5-1
D gene: TRBD1
CDR3 protein: CASSGDRGGLNTEAFF
CDR3 DNA: TGCGCCAGCAGCGGTGACAGGGGTGGCCTGAACACTGAAGCTTTCTTT

clone size: few
J gene: TRBJ2-7
V gene: TRBV2
D gene: TRBD2
CDR3 protein: CASSEGTISSYEQYF
CDR3 DNA: TGTGCCAGCAGTGAGGGGACTATTTCTTCCTACGAGCAGTACTTC

clone size: .
J gene: TRBJ1-4
V gene: TRBV30
D gene: .
CDR3 protein: CAWTKQATNEKLFF
CDR3 DNA: TGTGCCTGGACTAAACAGGCAACTAATGAAAAACTGTTTTTT

clone size: once
J gene: TRBJ2-1
V gene: TRBV28
D gene: TRBD2
CDR3 protein: CASSYGLAGRMGRDEQFF
CDR3 DNA: TGTGCCAGCAGTTACGGACTAGCGGGGCGAATGGGTCGGGATGAGCAGTTCTTC

clone size: .
J gene: TRBJ1-1
V gene: TRBV19
D gene: TRBD1
CDR3 protein: CASSTSPTGPEAFF
CDR3 DNA: TGTGCCAGTAGTACTTCTCCGACAGGGCCAGAAGCTTTCTTT

clone size: .
J gene: TRBJ2-5
V gene: TRBV11-2
D gene: .
CDR3 protein: CASSFGSGETQYF
CDR3 DNA: TGTGCCAGCAGCTTCGGGAGCGGAGAGACCCAGTACTTC

clone size: few
J gene: TRBJ1-3
V gene: TRBV27
D gene: .
CDR3 protein: CASSLAGGNTIYF
CDR3 DNA: TGTGCCAGCAGCCTAGCTGGTGGAAACACCATATATTTT

clone size: .
J gene: TRBJ2-3
V gene: TRBV6-5
D gene: .
CDR3 protein: CASSLNVLSTDTQYF
CDR3 DNA: TGTGCCAGCAGTTTAAACGTACTCTCCACAGATACGCAGTATTTT